These 25 T cell receptor beta chains share one sample of origin, sequenced in a study of blood T cell repertoires in COVID-19. Assay used: immunoSEQ multiplex PCR; TCRdb lists only in-frame clones, some missing. In the table there are roughly 70,000 clones, approximately 80% of which are singletons. Input material: peripheral blood. These receptors all come from a man aged 55 to 70 with COVID-19, enrolled during active disease.

This clone was detected only once. The genes are TRBV5-4 and TRBJ2-1, with 10 bases fitting TRBD1. V dropped 8 bases and J dropped 10; count of bases not matched to a gene: 12. The CDR3 extends over 14 amino acids. Germline V lookup: CDR1 SGHNT, CDR2 YYREEE (reference sequence). The CDR3 DNA reads as TGTGCCAGTATGTTAGGGACAGGGGATAGCGAGCAGTTCTTC. Its protein is CASMLGTGDSEQFF.

The chain couples TRBV19 to TRBJ2-3; D perhaps matches TRBD2 (6 bases). The CDR3 spans 15 residues. Trimming took off 3 bases at V and 0 bases at J, with 10 bases between the two ends. Germline lookup yields CDR1 LNHDA and CDR2 SQIVND (reference sequence). The CDR3 protein is CASSIGSGSTDTQYF. CDR3 bases: TGTGCCAGTAGTATTGGTAGCGGAAGCACAGATACGCAGTATTTT.

This chain connects TRBV25-1 to TRBJ2-3; maybe TRBD2 (7 bases). The length of the CDR3 is 16 residues. The V end lost 2 bases, the J end lost 5 bases, and 17 bases lay between the germline ends. Germline CDR1 is MGHDK and CDR2 is SYGVNS. CDR3 DNA sequence: TGTGCCAGCAGTGAAGGGAGGGGGGGGTCAGGAGATACGCAGTATTTT. It is translated as CASSEGRGGSGDTQYF.

CDR3 DNA: TGTGCCAGCAGTATAGCGGGGACGAACACCGGGGAGCTGTTTTTT. Protein sequence: CASSIAGTNTGELFF. The V and J genes are TRBV28 and TRBJ2-2, with TRBD2 matching over 8 bases. In germline, CDR1 is MDHEN, CDR2 SYDVKM. V lost 5 bases, J lost 0 bases, and 2 bases stayed unmatched. The CDR3 sequence is 15 residues long. The full variable domain, its missing parts supplied by reference TRBV28 and TRBJ2-2, is DVKVTQSSRYLVKRTGEKVFLECVQDMDHENMFWYRQDPGLGLRLIYFSYDVKMKEKGDIPEGYSVSREKKERFSLILESASTNQTSMYLCASSIAGTNTGELFFGEGSRLTVL.

The gene calls are TRBV5-1 and TRBJ2-2, with a tentative D call TRBD1 (5 bases). The CDR3 has 16 amino acids. CDR1 is SGHRS and CDR2 is YFSETQ in the germline V gene. Trimming left V 4 bases short and J 6 bases short, with 19 bases between. CDR3 bases: TGCGCCAGCAGCCCCGGACCTGACAGTATGCCCGGGGAGCTGTTTTTT. As protein: CASSPGPDSMPGELFF.

This clone was recorded a few times. This sequence joins TRBV7-3 and TRBJ2-2; the match to TRBD2 covers 8 bases. The V gene's germline CDR1 is SGHTA and CDR2 FQGTGA. CDR3 size: 16 residues. V was pared by 2 bases and J by 2 bases, with 4 bases of the junction left unmatched. The CDR3 bases are TGTGCCAGCAGCTTACTGGCGGGGGGCAACACCGGGGAGCTGTTTTTT. It encodes CASSLLAGGNTGELFF.

The chain recombines TRBV6-1 with TRBJ2-2, with no clear D. Trimming left V 1 base short and J 5 bases short, with 5 bases between. The length of the CDR3 is 13 residues. The germline V gene has CDR1 MNHNS and CDR2 SASEGT. The CDR3 DNA reads TGTGCCAGCAGTGAAGTGTTAACCGGGGAGCTGTTTTTT. Protein: CASSEVLTGELFF.

The rearrangement joins TRBV18 to TRBJ1-5, with 8 bases fitting TRBD1. The CDR3 length is 15 residues. The V gene's germline CDR1 is KGHSH and CDR2 LQKENI. The J segment lost 5 bases and the V segment lost 3 bases, leaving 6 bases of the junction unmatched. CDR3 in DNA: TGTGCCAGCTCACCCTGGCAGGGGGCAGATCAGCCCCAGCATTTT. It yields the protein CASSPWQGADQPQHF.

This clone was counted only a few times. This chain uses TRBV13 with TRBJ2-2, with a possible D match to TRBD2 (6 bases). This CDR3 spans 15 amino acids. With 3 bases removed from V and 1 base from J, the gap between germline ends came to 9 bases. Looked up from germline, CDR1 is PRHDT and CDR2 is FYEKMQ (reference sequence). CDR3 sequence (DNA): TGTGCCAGCAGCTTTAGCGGACAGAACACCGGGGAGCTGTTTTTT. Translation gives CASSFSGQNTGELFF.

The V call is TRBV12-3 or TRBV12-4, the J call TRBJ1-2, with TRBD1 as a possible D gene (5 bases). There are 12 residues in the CDR3. Trimming pared 3 bases from V and 5 bases from J, leaving 7 bases between. This chain's CDR3 is CASSLGPYGYTF. CDR3 nucleotides: TGTGCCAGCAGTTTGGGGCCGTATGGCTACACCTTC.

The CDR3 nucleotides are TGTGCCAGCAGCCAACTAGGCGGGGGGGGCCACTACAATGAGCAGTTCTTC. Its protein is CASSQLGGGGHYNEQFF. This chain links TRBV28 with TRBJ2-1; TRBD2 matches 9 bases. The junction had 12 bases not matched to a gene; V was cut back by 6 bases and J by 3 bases. Germline CDR1 is MDHEN and CDR2 is SYDVKM. The CDR3 is 17 amino acids.

This clone was seen more than once but under ten times. The V and J genes are TRBV28 and TRBJ1-1; D is ambiguous. CDR1 and CDR2 from the germline V gene are MDHEN and SYDVKM. The V end was cut by 7 bases, the J end by 0 bases, with 9 bases between. The CDR3 contains 13 residues. The CDR3 DNA reads TGTGCCAGCAAGTACATGGTGAACACTGAAGCTTTCTTT. Translation: CASKYMVNTEAFF. The whole variable domain, filled in from reference TRBV28 and TRBJ1-1, reads DVKVTQSSRYLVKRTGEKVFLECVQDMDHENMFWYRQDPGLGLRLIYFSYDVKMKEKGDIPEGYSVSREKKERFSLILESASTNQTSMYLCASKYMVNTEAFFGQGTRLTVV.

The J gene is TRBJ2-3, the V gene TRBV12-3 or TRBV12-4; no clear D gene. CDR3 length: 13 amino acids. V was pared by 10 bases and J by 4 bases, with 15 bases between. The CDR3: CATKRLVADTQYF. DNA of the CDR3: TGTGCCACCAAGCGCCTTGTCGCAGATACGCAGTATTTT.

This chain connects TRBV2 to TRBJ2-1; perhaps TRBD1 as D (6 bases). Per germline, CDR1 SNHLY and CDR2 FYNNEI. The CDR3 loop spans 16 amino acids. V lost 6 bases and J lost 1, with 16 bases in between. This CDR3 is CASRDPGAGSYNEQFF. As DNA, the CDR3 is TGTGCCAGCAGAGATCCAGGGGCAGGGTCCTACAATGAGCAGTTCTTC.

In nucleotides, the CDR3 is TGCGCCAGCAGCCCCGAGGGGGCCCGGCATCAGCCCCAGCATTTT. Translation: CASSPEGARHQPQHF. The chain uses TRBV5-1 and TRBJ1-5, with 7 bases aligning to TRBD1. V lost 4 bases and J lost 5; bases outside the gene matches: 9. This CDR3 region has 15 residues. Germline V CDR1 and CDR2: SGHRS, YFSETQ.

The genes are TRBV24-1 and TRBJ2-5, with D possibly TRBD2 on 6 matching bases. Trimming shortened V by 4 bases and J by 1 base, and 12 bases separated the two germline ends. Germline CDR1 and CDR2: KGHDR and SFDVKD. This CDR3 is built from 15 residues. CDR3 sequence reads: CATSDAGTGQETQYF. The DNA of the CDR3 is TGTGCCACCAGTGACGCCGGGACTGGCCAAGAGACCCAGTACTTC.

This clone came up many times. The chain has TRBV6-6 and TRBJ1-1; TRBD1 matches 7 bases. The J segment lost 4 bases and the V segment lost 7 bases, leaving 12 bases of the junction unmatched. Germline V gene data show CDR1 as MNHNY and CDR2 as SVGAGI (reference sequence). The CDR3 sequence is 15 residues long. CDR3 loop: CASIQGWQGGTEAFF. Written as DNA, the CDR3 is TGTGCCAGCATACAGGGGTGGCAGGGCGGCACTGAAGCTTTCTTT.

The chain joins TRBV9 to TRBJ2-5; D is perhaps TRBD1 (6 bases). This CDR3 contains 14 residues. Between the trimmed V and J ends, which lost 3 bases and 1 base, there was a span of 10 bases. Germline assignment: CDR1 SGDLS and CDR2 YYNGEE. The DNA of the CDR3 is TGTGCCAGCAGCGCCACAGGGACCCAAGAGACCCAGTACTTC. This codes for CASSATGTQETQYF.

This clone was observed once. The chain carries TRBV19 and TRBJ2-1; tentative D call: TRBD2 (7 bases). The CDR3 has 15 amino acids. The V end lost 5 bases, the J end lost 8 bases, and 19 bases lay between the germline ends. Germline V lookup: CDR1 LNHDA, CDR2 SQIVND (reference sequence). This chain's CDR3 is CASSARGAYRDEQFF. The CDR3 DNA is TGTGCCAGTAGTGCTCGGGGGGCTTACAGGGATGAGCAGTTCTTC.

This chain connects TRBV18 to TRBJ2-5; tentatively, D is TRBD1 (5 bases). The CDR3 contains 14 residues. Germline CDR1 is KGHSH and CDR2 is LQKENI. The V end was cut by 3 bases, the J end by 3 bases, with 11 bases between. CDR3 sequence: CASSPTALKETQYF. CDR3 nucleotide sequence: TGTGCCAGCTCACCGACAGCGTTAAAAGAGACCCAGTACTTC.

The rearrangement uses TRBV6-6 and TRBJ1-1, with D possibly TRBD1 on 5 matching bases. The CDR3 is 13 amino acids. Germline assignment: CDR1 MNHNY and CDR2 SVGAGI (reference sequence). Trimming left V 6 bases short and J 4 bases short, with 12 bases between. The CDR3 sequence is CASRMTVATEAFF. In DNA, the CDR3 is TGTGCCAGCAGAATGACAGTAGCCACTGAAGCTTTCTTT.

The J gene is TRBJ2-5, the V gene TRBV5-1; no clear D. This CDR3 comprises 14 residues. Germline lookup yields CDR1 SGHRS and CDR2 YFSETQ. Trimming removed 3 bases at V and 0 bases at J, with 9 bases between. The CDR3 DNA sequence: TGCGCCAGCAGCTCAACAGAAAACCAAGAGACCCAGTACTTC. Translating it yields CASSSTENQETQYF.

The chain uses TRBV21-1 and TRBJ2-7; the table's D call of TRBD2 was not tested on the DNA. TRBV21-1 is classified as a pseudogene. This CDR3 is built from 13 residues. Here the CDR3 reads CASSNRGGNEQYF. The CDR3 DNA follows: TGTGCCAGCAGCAACCGGGGGGGGAACGAGCAGTACTTC.

This rearrangement joins TRBV19 to TRBJ1-2, with D unclear. V gave up 8 bases and J gave up 3 bases, with 22 bases separating them. The CDR3 covers 16 residues. The germline CDR1 and CDR2 sequences are LNHDA and SQIVND (reference sequence). CDR3 bases: TGTGCCAGTCGACGGGCGGGGATCAGAGGCGACTATGGCTACACCTTC. Residues: CASRRAGIRGDYGYTF.

The V call is TRBV3-1 (or the pseudogene TRBV3-2), the J call TRBJ1-5; unclear D gene. V gave up 3 bases and J gave up 7 bases, with 10 bases separating them. The CDR3 extends over 13 amino acids. Germline CDR1 and CDR2: LGHDT and YNNKEL (reference sequence). The CDR3 is CASSQGVRQPQHF. In DNA, the CDR3 is TGTGCCAGCAGCCAGGGAGTTCGGCAGCCCCAGCATTTT.